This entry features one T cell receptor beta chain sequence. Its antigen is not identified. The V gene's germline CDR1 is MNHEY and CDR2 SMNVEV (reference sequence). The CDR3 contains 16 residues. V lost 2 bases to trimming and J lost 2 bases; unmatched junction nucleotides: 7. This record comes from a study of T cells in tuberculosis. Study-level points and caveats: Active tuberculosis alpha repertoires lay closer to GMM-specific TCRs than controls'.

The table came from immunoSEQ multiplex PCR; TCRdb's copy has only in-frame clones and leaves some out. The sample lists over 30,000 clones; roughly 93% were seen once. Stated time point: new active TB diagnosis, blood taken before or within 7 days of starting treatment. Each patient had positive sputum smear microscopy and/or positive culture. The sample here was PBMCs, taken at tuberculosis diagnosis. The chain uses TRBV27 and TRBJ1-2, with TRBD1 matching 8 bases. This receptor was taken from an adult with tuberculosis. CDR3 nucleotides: TGTGCCAGCAGTTTAAGTTCGTGGACAGGGAACTATGGCTACACCTTC. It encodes CASSLSSWTGNYGYTF.